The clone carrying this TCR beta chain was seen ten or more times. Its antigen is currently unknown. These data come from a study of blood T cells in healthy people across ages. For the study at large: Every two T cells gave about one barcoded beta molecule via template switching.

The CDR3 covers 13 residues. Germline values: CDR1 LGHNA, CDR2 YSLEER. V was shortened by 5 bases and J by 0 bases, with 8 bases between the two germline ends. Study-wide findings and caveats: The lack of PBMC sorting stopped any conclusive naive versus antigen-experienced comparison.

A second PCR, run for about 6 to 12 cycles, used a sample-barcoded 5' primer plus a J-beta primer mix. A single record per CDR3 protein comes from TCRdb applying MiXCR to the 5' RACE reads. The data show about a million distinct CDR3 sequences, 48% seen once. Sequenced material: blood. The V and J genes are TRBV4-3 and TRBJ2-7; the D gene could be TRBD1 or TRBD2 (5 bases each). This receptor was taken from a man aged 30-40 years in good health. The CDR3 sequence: CASSGDVSYEQYF. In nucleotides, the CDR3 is TGCGCCAGCAGCGGGGACGTCTCCTACGAGCAGTACTTC.